This is a list of T cell receptor beta chains from one sample in a study of blood T cell repertoires in COVID-19. Only in-frame clones appear in the TCRdb table, and some are missing; sequencing was by immunoSEQ multiplex PCR. The table records about 64,000 clones, around 90% of them present only once. Source material: peripheral blood. The source of these receptors is an elderly woman with active COVID-19. CDR3s include the opening cysteine and the closing phenylalanine or tryptophan. A D gene is named only where the DNA matches it firmly. Expanded clones get a size class; other rows say once, few or many, or leave the size out.

size | D | J | V | DNA | CDR3
. | . | TRBJ2-5 | TRBV6-5 | TGTGCCAGCTCGGAGGGGGCGGGAACAGAGACCCAGTACTTC | CASSEGAGTETQYF
. | . | TRBJ2-5 | TRBV7-2 | TGTGCCAGCAGCCCCCAGGGGGGAGCGGCAAGTGAGGAGACCCAGTACTTC | CASSPQGGAASEETQYF
. | . | TRBJ1-2 | TRBV30 | TGTGCCTGGAGGCGATACGGAGGTGATGATGGCTACACCTTC | CAWRRYGGDDGYTF
. | TRBD1 | TRBJ2-4 | TRBV5-1 | TGCGCCAGCAGCTTGGAGGGACAGGGGAACATTCAGTACTTC | CASSLEGQGNIQYF
. | TRBD1 | TRBJ1-1 | TRBV2 | TGTGCCAGCAGTCAGGGGACAGGGGGCAATTTGGCTTTCTTT | CASSQGTGGNLAFF
. | . | TRBJ1-6 | TRBV11-2 | TGTGCCAGCAGCTTAGGGCTCCCTTATAATTCACCCCTCCACTTT | CASSLGLPYNSPLHF
once | TRBD1 | TRBJ2-4 | TRBV2 | TGTGCCAGCAGGGGACGGACTGGCCGGGACAGAGCCAAAAACATTCAGTACTTC | CASRGRTGRDRAKNIQYF
. | . | TRBJ1-1 | TRBV15 | TGTGCCACCAGCAGAGGGTGGGGCCTCGGGGGGAAGGACACTGAAGCTTTCTTT | CATSRGWGLGGKDTEAFF
once | TRBD1 | TRBJ2-7 | TRBV5-6 | TGTGCCAGCAGCGCCGGGACAGGGGGGTACGAGCAGTACTTC | CASSAGTGGYEQYF
once | . | TRBJ2-7 | TRBV6-5 | TGTGCCAGCAGTACTCAGGGCTACGAGCAGTACTTC | CASSTQGYEQYF
. | TRBD1 | TRBJ1-2 | TRBV28 | TGTGCCAGCACGGGGGGGGACAGGGTTGGCTACACCTTC | CASTGGDRVGYTF
. | . | TRBJ1-2 | TRBV7-9 | TGTGCCAGCAGCTTAGACCTAATATCCGACTATGGCTACACCTTC | CASSLDLISDYGYTF
. | . | TRBJ1-2 | TRBV5-1 | TGCGCCAGCAGTCTAGACGGATTCTATGGCTACACCTTC | CASSLDGFYGYTF
once | TRBD2 | TRBJ2-7 | TRBV11-2 | TGTGCCAGCAGCTTAGCCACTAGCGGTCGCTCCTACGAGCAGTACTTC | CASSLATSGRSYEQYF
. | . | TRBJ2-7 | TRBV6-6 | TGTGCCAGCAGTGACCGGGACAAAATCTCCTACGAGCAGTACTTC | CASSDRDKISYEQYF
. | . | TRBJ2-1 | TRBV5-1 | TGCGCCAGCAGCTTGGGGAGGGACCACTACAATGAGCAGTTCTTC | CASSLGRDHYNEQFF
. | TRBD1 | TRBJ1-1 | TRBV28 | TGTGCCAGCAGACTCGACAGGGGGAGCAACACTGAAGCTTTCTTT | CASRLDRGSNTEAFF
. | . | TRBJ1-6 | TRBV7-9 | TGTGCCAGCAGCCTCCCAGGTTCACCCCTCCACTTT | CASSLPGSPLHF
. | . | TRBJ2-3 | TRBV7-2 | TGTGCCAGCAGCTTACGGTGGGATACGCAGTATTTT | CASSLRWDTQYF
. | TRBD1 | TRBJ1-2 | TRBV5-1 | TGCGCCAGCAGCTTGGCAGGGGGCCTTGGCTACACCTTC | CASSLAGGLGYTF
. | TRBD2 | TRBJ2-6 | TRBV15 | TGTGCCACCAGCAGAGAATCAACTAGCGGGTACTCTGGGGCCAACGTCCTGACTTTC | CATSRESTSGYSGANVLTF
. | . | TRBJ1-2 | TRBV7-9 | TGTGCCAGCACCCCAGACAGGAGAGCTAACTATGGCTACACCTTC | CASTPDRRANYGYTF
. | . | TRBJ1-5 | TRBV4-1 | TGCGCCAGCAGCCAGGAAAAGTGGGGCGGCAATCAGCCCCAGCATTTT | CASSQEKWGGNQPQHF
. | TRBD1 | TRBJ1-5 | TRBV5-1 | TGCGCCAGCAGCAGGACAGGGGGCAATCAGCCCCAGCATTTT | CASSRTGGNQPQHF
. | . | TRBJ2-6 | TRBV2 | TGTGCCAGCAGTAAGGAGGGGTCTGGGGCCAACGTCCTGACTTTC | CASSKEGSGANVLTF
. | . | TRBJ2-7 | TRBV28 | TGTGCCAGCAGCCCCGATGCAGCGCGTTACGAGCAGTACTTC | CASSPDAARYEQYF
. | TRBD1 | TRBJ1-4 | TRBV5-5 | TGTGCCAGCAGCTTACGAGTCGGGACAGGGACTAATGAAAAACTGTTTTTT | CASSLRVGTGTNEKLFF
. | TRBD2 | TRBJ2-1 | TRBV11-2 | TGTGCCAGCAGCCCTCTAAGACTAGCGGGGAACAATGAGCAGTTCTTC | CASSPLRLAGNNEQFF
. | TRBD2 | TRBJ2-5 | TRBV10-1 | TGCGCCAGCAGTGAATCCCGTAGACTAGCGGGATACCGAATCCCGGAGACCCAGTACTTC | CASSESRRLAGYRIPETQYF
. | . | TRBJ1-5 | TRBV7-2 | TGTGCCAGCAGCTTGGCTGTAAACGATCAGCCCCAGCATTTT | CASSLAVNDQPQHF
. | TRBD1 | TRBJ2-1 | TRBV29-1 | TGCAGCGTCCGCGACCATTCCGGGACAGAGACCCGAGGATTCTACAATGAGCAGTTCTTC | CSVRDHSGTETRGFYNEQFF
. | TRBD1 | TRBJ2-7 | TRBV28 | TGTGCCAGCTCCCGGGGACAGACCTACGAGCAGTACTTC | CASSRGQTYEQYF
. | TRBD2 | TRBJ2-2 | TRBV10-3 | TGTGCCATCAGCAGTTCGGGACTAGGGAACACCGGGGAGCTGTTTTTT | CAISSSGLGNTGELFF
. | . | TRBJ1-4 | TRBV7-8 | TGTGCCAGCAAACGGGTACCATGGGATGAAAAACTGTTTTTT | CASKRVPWDEKLFF
. | TRBD1 | TRBJ2-1 | TRBV7-9 | TGTGCCAGCAGCCTGAGACCGGACAGGGGCCATGAGCAGTTCTTC | CASSLRPDRGHEQFF
. | . | TRBJ2-2 | TRBV18 | TGTGCCAGCTCACTGGAGAAATACACCGGGGAGCTGTTTTTT | CASSLEKYTGELFF
. | TRBD1 | TRBJ2-1 | TRBV7-2 | TGTGCCAGCAGCTGGGGACAGAACAATGAGCAGTTCTTC | CASSWGQNNEQFF
. | . | TRBJ1-5 | TRBV5-4 | TGTGCCAGCAGCTTGGCCTGGAGACCTAATCAGCCCCAGCATTTT | CASSLAWRPNQPQHF
. | . | TRBJ2-1 | TRBV5-1 | TGCGCCAGCAGCTCCACGGGCAATGAGCAGTTCTTC | CASSSTGNEQFF
. | TRBD1 | TRBJ1-3 | TRBV2 | TGTGCCAGCAGTGTTTCTGGACAGGGGACTCGGGATGGAAACACCATATATTTT | CASSVSGQGTRDGNTIYF
. | TRBD2 | TRBJ2-7 | TRBV5-1 | TGCGCCAGCAGCTTGGTGGCGGGAGGGACCTACGAGCAGTACTTC | CASSLVAGGTYEQYF
. | TRBD1 | TRBJ2-7 | TRBV6-5 | TGTGCCAGCAGTTCTCGGGACAGCTACGAGCAGTACTTC | CASSSRDSYEQYF
. | . | TRBJ2-6 | TRBV28 | TGTGCCAGCAGGCACAGCTCTGGGGCCAACGTCCTGACTTTC | CASRHSSGANVLTF
. | . | TRBJ1-2 | TRBV6-5 | TGTGCGTGCGGCCGGAACTATGGCTACACCTTC | CACGRNYGYTF